Shown below are 20 T cell receptor beta chains from a single sample sequenced in a study of identical twins. TCRdb re-called the 5' RACE reads through MiXCR, storing one row per CDR3 protein. The sample records approximately 630,000 distinct CDR3 sequences, roughly 7.2% being singletons. The data also belong to a second study, concerning yellow fever vaccine responses in identical twins.

The sequencing sample was made of PBMCs. Every receptor here comes from a woman aged 18-29 years in good health.

This clonotype was recorded many times. The V call is TRBV2, the J call TRBJ1-1; 7 positions match TRBD1. The CDR3 totals 13 residues. The V and J ends lost 11 bases and 1 base, in that order; junction bases with no gene match: 7. Germline V gives CDR1 SNHLY, CDR2 FYNNEI. CDR3 sequence: CAGDRESNTEAFF. The CDR3 nucleotides are TGTGCCGGCGACAGGGAGTCGAACACTGAAGCTTTCTTT.

The sample holds many counts of this clonotype. This chain links TRBV25-1 with TRBJ2-3; D uncertain. The CDR3 runs to 13 residues. The V gene's germline CDR1 is MGHDK and CDR2 SYGVNS. V was trimmed by 1 base and J by 3 bases, leaving 5 bases between them. This CDR3 reads CASSESGTDTQYF. The CDR3, as DNA: TGTGCCAGCAGTGAATCTGGGACAGATACGCAGTATTTT.

The gene calls are TRBV7-8 and TRBJ2-1; 11 nucleotides line up with TRBD2. Germline V gene data show CDR1 as SGHVS and CDR2 as FQNEAQ. This CDR3 is 18 amino acids long. V was clipped by 5 bases and J by 7 bases; unmatched bases: 16. The chain's CDR3 is CASSQGEPGTSGSNEQFF. The CDR3 nucleotides are TGTGCCAGCAGCCAGGGGGAACCCGGGACTAGCGGATCTAATGAGCAGTTCTTC.

This clonotype was counted at least ten times. CDR3 region: CASSLTQGWANEKLFF. The DNA of the CDR3 is TGTGCCAGCAGTCTAACTCAGGGTTGGGCTAATGAAAAACTGTTTTTT. The rearrangement joins TRBV27 to TRBJ1-4; maybe TRBD1 (5 bases). This CDR3 region has 16 residues. Trimming cost V 5 bases and J 3 bases, with 16 bases left between them. The germline V gene has CDR1 MNHEY and CDR2 SMNVEV (reference sequence).

This clonotype was counted many times. The rearrangement uses TRBV24-1 and TRBJ1-3; weak D call: TRBD1 (5 bases). V was trimmed by 2 bases and J by 4 bases, leaving 23 bases between them. The germline V gene has CDR1 KGHDR and CDR2 SFDVKD. CDR3 length equals 19 residues. The CDR3 protein is CATSDSRLTGPNQGNTIYF. The CDR3, as DNA: TGTGCCACCAGTGATTCACGACTGACGGGACCTAATCAAGGAAACACCATATATTTT.

This clonotype has a count of ten or more. The chain combines TRBV3-1 with TRBJ2-1; D is undetermined. From germline, CDR1 is LGHDT and CDR2 YNNKEL (reference sequence). Trimming shortened V by 4 bases and J by 0 bases, and 16 bases separated the two germline ends. The CDR3 is 17 residues long. CDR3 in amino acids: CASSPSLERSSYNEQFF. The DNA of the CDR3 is TGTGCCAGCAGCCCGTCCCTGGAGCGAAGCTCCTACAATGAGCAGTTCTTC.

Ten or more counts support this clonotype. The V call is TRBV24-1, the J call TRBJ2-5, with 9 bases aligning to TRBD2. In germline, CDR1 is KGHDR, CDR2 SFDVKD. V shed 0 bases and J 1 base; nucleotides not matched to a gene: 2. This CDR3 has 16 residues. As DNA, the CDR3 is TGTGCCACCAGTGATTTGTTGCGGGGGGGCCAAGAGACCCAGTACTTC. It is translated as CATSDLLRGGQETQYF.

This clonotype was counted a few times. The chain carries TRBV5-6 and TRBJ2-7; D may be TRBD2 (6 bases). Trimming removed 1 base from V and 3 bases from J, with 17 bases in between. The germline V gene encodes CDR1 SGHDT and CDR2 YYEEEE. The CDR3 consists of 16 residues. The CDR3 sequence: CASSLLIGRNVYEQYF. CDR3 sequence (DNA): TGTGCCAGCAGCTTGTTGATAGGGAGGAACGTCTACGAGCAGTACTTC.

The sample holds a few counts of this clonotype. CDR3 in amino acids: CASRPEGFRRTEAFF. The DNA for the CDR3 is TGTGCCAGCAGACCGGAGGGATTCCGGAGAACTGAAGCTTTCTTT. This chain links TRBV6-1 with TRBJ1-1, with D unclear. This CDR3 is 15 amino acids long. Between the trimmed V and J ends, which lost 6 bases and 5 bases, there was a span of 19 bases. CDR1 and CDR2 (germline): MNHNS, SASEGT.

In this sample, this clonotype turned up a few times. The rearrangement links TRBV7-8 to TRBJ2-4; 8 nucleotides agree with TRBD2. The CDR3 totals 14 residues. Germline lookup yields CDR1 SGHVS and CDR2 FQNEAQ. V lost 3 bases and J lost 9; bases outside the gene matches: 7. CDR3 protein: CASSFRGGGSIQYF. The CDR3 nucleotides are TGTGCCAGCAGCTTCCGGGGGGGCGGTAGCATTCAGTACTTC. The full variable domain, in which reference TRBV7-8 and TRBJ2-4 provide the parts outside the CDR3, is GAGVSQSPRYKVAKRGQDVALRCDPISGHVSLFWYQQALGQGPEFLTYFQNEAQLDKSGLPSDRFFAERPEGSVSTLKIQRTQQEDSAVYLCASSFRGGGSIQYFGAGTRLSVL.

This clonotype was recorded many times. V gene TRBV29-1 combines with J gene TRBJ1-2; possibly TRBD1 for D (5 bases). This CDR3 contains 15 residues. CDR1 and CDR2 (germline): SQVTM, ANQGSEA. V was shortened by 5 bases and J by 5 bases, with 21 bases between the two germline ends. The CDR3 protein is CSVSPLRQPLYGYTF. Here the CDR3 DNA reads TGCAGCGTTTCTCCACTTAGACAGCCACTTTATGGCTACACCTTC. The complete variable domain, with remaining parts taken from reference TRBV29-1 and TRBJ1-2, reads SAVISQKPSRDICQRGTSLTIQCQVDSQVTMMFWYRQQPGQSLTLIATANQGSEATYESGFVIDKFPISRPNLTFSTLTVSNMSPEDSSIYLCSVSPLRQPLYGYTFGSGTRLTVV.

The J gene is TRBJ2-7, the V gene TRBV28; D is perhaps TRBD1 (5 bases). This CDR3 contains 14 residues. Trimming removed 8 bases from V and 3 bases from J, with 17 bases in between. CDR1 and CDR2 from the germline V gene are MDHEN and SYDVKM. The CDR3 spells CASRSSTAFYEQYV. Here the CDR3 DNA reads TGTGCCAGCCGATCTTCGACAGCCTTCTACGAGCAGTACGTC.

This clonotype was detected a few times. J is TRBJ2-1 and V is TRBV12-3 or TRBV12-4, with TRBD1 identical over 8 bases. CDR3 size: 15 residues. Trimming removed 6 bases from V and 9 bases from J; junction bases left unmatched: 13. The CDR3 coding sequence is TGTGCCAGCAGCCCCCACAGGGGGGACCTCGCTGAGCAGTTCTTC. Protein: CASSPHRGDLAEQFF.

This clonotype has at least ten counts. The chain joins TRBV3-1 to TRBJ2-3; D tentatively reads TRBD1 or TRBD2 (5 bases each). The CDR3 extends over 14 amino acids. CDR1 and CDR2 (germline): LGHDT, YNNKEL (reference sequence). V was cut by 5 bases and J by 0 bases, with 9 bases left in between. The CDR3 region is CASSWDHSTDTQYF. The CDR3 bases are TGTGCCAGCAGCTGGGACCATAGCACAGATACGCAGTATTTT.

Concerning this clonotype: No conserved phenylalanine or tryptophan ends this CDR3, so it is likely a read error. The chain uses TRBV9 and TRBJ2-5; D unresolved. Germline CDR1 reads SGDLS; CDR2 reads YYNGEE. V lost 0 bases and J 4 bases, leaving 7 bases between the germline ends. There are 13 residues in the CDR3. CDR3 sequence reads: CASSVDGRETQYL. The CDR3 DNA is TGTGCCAGCAGCGTAGACGGCCGAGAGACCCAGTACCTC.

This clonotype was detected only a few times. The chain employs TRBV12-3 or TRBV12-4 and TRBJ2-2; possible D gene TRBD1, 5 bases. Trimming removed 7 bases at V and 4 bases at J, with 16 bases between. The CDR3 runs to 15 residues. The CDR3 sequence is CASTKTQGSTGELFF. CDR3 bases: TGTGCCAGCACCAAAACCCAGGGTAGCACCGGGGAGCTGTTTTTT.

The chain couples TRBV7-9 to TRBJ2-1; D unresolved. Trimming took 2 bases from V and 4 from J, leaving 9 bases between them. The CDR3 runs 14 residues. The germline V gene encodes CDR1 SEHNR and CDR2 FQNEAQ (reference sequence). CDR3 sequence reads: CASSLIVDYNEQFF. The DNA for the CDR3 is TGTGCCAGCAGCTTAATAGTGGATTACAATGAGCAGTTCTTC.

This clonotype came up many times. The V and J genes are TRBV5-6 and TRBJ1-2, with a possible D match to TRBD1 (5 bases). There are 16 residues in the CDR3. The V gene's germline CDR1 is SGHDT and CDR2 YYEEEE. V lost 4 bases, J lost 0 bases, and 16 bases lay in between. The CDR3 bases are TGTGCCAGCAGCCGAAGCGGGGGACGGGCTAACTATGGCTACACCTTC. Translation gives CASSRSGGRANYGYTF.

This clonotype was detected only a few times. This chain joins TRBV12-3 or TRBV12-4 and TRBJ2-3; possibly TRBD2 for D (6 bases). This CDR3 spans 17 amino acids. V lost 7 bases, J lost 5 bases, and 25 bases lay in between. This chain's CDR3 is CASTIPRGRGIGDTQYF. The CDR3 nucleotides read TGTGCCAGCACCATCCCCCGGGGTCGCGGGATAGGAGATACGCAGTATTTT.

This clonotype appeared a few times. J is TRBJ2-1 and V is TRBV4-1; 11 nucleotides agree with TRBD2. The germline V gene has CDR1 MGHRA and CDR2 YSYEKL. CDR3 length equals 15 residues. The trim removed 5 bases at V and 10 bases at J, leaving 10 bases unmatched. CDR3: CASSLGLAVFEEQFF. The CDR3 DNA reads TGCGCCAGCAGCTTGGGACTAGCGGTGTTCGAGGAGCAGTTCTTC.